This T cell receptor (beta chain) was found in a study of spatial heterogeneity in lung cancer (dated by TCRdb to about 2019). For the study in its entirety: Beta-chain transcripts were consistently detected in greater numbers than alpha-chain transcripts, which likely reflected higher beta-chain transcript abundance. In the raw uncorrected reads, each unique combination of TCR and UMI appeared more than ten times on average. In non-small cell lung cancer, the study made a quantitative comparison of TCR alpha and beta repertoires among multiple tumor regions, matched nontumor lung and blood. TCR repertoire features were related to nonsynonymous mutation counts determined by whole-exome sequencing of tumor tissue. Both alpha and beta chains were TCR-sequenced in samples taken at surgery, namely 220 tumor regions, 64 matched nontumor lung samples and 56 PBMC samples. The investigation overall reported the following: Additional single-cell paired TCR alpha and beta sequencing was considered necessary to confirm, at a functional level, the hypothesis that regional TCRs recognize regional mutations. Ubiquitous expanded tumor TCRs were found in blood more often at tumor resection than at routine follow-up.

The library was produced with 5' RACE. Instrument on record: NextSeq 500. In the TCR library protocol, a unique molecular identifier was attached to each TCR cDNA molecule so that PCR and sequencing errors could be corrected. In the source study's methods: TCR identification, UMI-based error correction and CDR3 extraction were all carried out with Decombinator tools. TCRs above a frequency of 2 per 1,000, corresponding to the top 1% of the tumor frequency distribution, were defined as expanded. Renyi diversity was calculated using the R vegan package after each repertoire was subsampled 100 times to 5,000 TCRs. CDR3 similarity networks were constructed using string-kernel similarity of amino acid triplets, with links drawn between CDR3s whose pairwise similarity was above 0.82. TCRdb handled the public reads itself, with Q25 trimming in fastp and clone calling in MiXCR, and kept productive beta chains. CDR3 protein sequences are deduplicated, and each keeps its most common genes and DNA. The V and J calls here are based on TCRdb, not the publication. For this sample the table gives some 40,000 distinct CDR3 sequences, of which around 5% were detected only once. The top ten clonotypes cover approximately 25% of the sample.

This clonotype appeared many times. Its antigen specificity is not known. No much larger clone exists at a distance of one base, and base qualities are not known. The CDR3 runs 13 residues from the cysteine to the phenylalanine. Only CDR3 DNA is held: 39 bases, read in frame from base 1. Deletion took 8 bases off V and 7 bases off J, with a span of 17 bases between the germline ends. The germline V gene (reference sequence) specifies LNHDA as CDR1 and SQIVND as CDR2. What the time point label conveys for this sample: sample taken at primary tumor resection. Without any cell sorting, TCR sequencing was performed on whole RNA extracted either from tumor and nontumor lung tissue or from cryopreserved PBMC samples. Samples were obtained from about 75 patients with early-stage, untreated non-small cell lung cancer from the lung TRACERx cohort. Only patients for whom sufficient RNA was available from at least two tumor regions were selected for TCR sequencing.

The sequencing here drew on PBMCs, taken at surgery. The TCR was taken from a female donor with early-stage non-small cell lung cancer. Recombination connected TRBV19 to TRBJ1-2; a tentative D match to TRBD1 spans 5 bases. The CDR3: CASVRIGVSGYTF. The DNA reads TGTGCCAGTGTACGAATAGGGGTCTCTGGCTACACCTTC.